Below, 29 T cell receptor beta chains from the same sample are listed, as sequenced in a study of cytomegalovirus exposure and HLA in healthy donors. Amplification used 60 Vbeta primers and 13 Jbeta primers. Data came from immunoSEQ multiplex PCR; TCRdb stores just in-frame clones and leaves some out. The top ten hold roughly 2.5% of the sample, which has nearly 110,000 clones, 75% seen once. The material sequenced was PBMCs. The receptors stem from a middle-aged man in good health and CMV-seronegative.

J is TRBJ1-6 and V is TRBV2, with D perhaps matching TRBD1 (6 bases). This CDR3 has 15 amino acids. Trimming took 7 bases from V and 6 from J, leaving 16 bases between them. Germline loops: CDR1 SNHLY, CDR2 FYNNEI. The CDR3 region is CASKSRQDSNSPLHF. CDR3 nucleotides: TGTGCCAGCAAGTCTCGACAGGACTCTAATTCACCCCTCCACTTT.

V gene TRBV2 combines with J gene TRBJ2-3, with 7 positions matching TRBD1. J lost 4 bases, V lost 4 bases, and 8 bases had no gene match. Germline assignment: CDR1 SNHLY and CDR2 FYNNEI. CDR3 length: 15 residues. The CDR3 sequence is CASSGIGGPADTQYF. CDR3 DNA: TGTGCCAGCAGTGGAATAGGGGGCCCGGCAGATACGCAGTATTTT.

The chain is built from TRBV19 and TRBJ1-3; 7 nucleotides agree with TRBD1. CDR3 length: 15 amino acids. The V and J ends lost 3 bases and 4 bases, in that order; junction bases with no gene match: 6. Germline V gives CDR1 LNHDA, CDR2 SQIVND (reference sequence). CDR3: CASSIDRDRGNTIYF. The CDR3 region has the DNA TGTGCCAGTAGTATCGACAGGGATCGAGGAAACACCATATATTTT. Variable domain in full (rest from reference TRBV19 and TRBJ1-3): DGGITQSPKYLFRKEGQNVTLSCEQNLNHDAMYWYRQDPGQGLRLIYYSQIVNDFQKGDIAEGYSVSREKKESFPLTVTSAQKNPTAFYLCASSIDRDRGNTIYFGEGSWLTVV.

The chain employs TRBV7-6 and TRBJ2-3; D not certain. The V end was cut by 2 bases, the J end by 0 bases, with 18 bases between. Looked up from germline, CDR1 is SGHVS and CDR2 is FNYEAQ. This CDR3 has 18 amino acids. Here the CDR3 DNA reads TGTGCCAGCAGCTTATCTCCCGCCATCCTATCTAGCACAGATACGCAGTATTTT. It yields the protein CASSLSPAILSSTDTQYF.

The rearrangement links TRBV9 to TRBJ1-3; D might be TRBD1 (6 bases). Trimming left V 4 bases short and J 2 bases short, with 19 bases between. This CDR3 region has 17 residues. Germline CDR1 SGDLS, CDR2 YYNGEE. The CDR3 spells CASSKPGGATAGNTIYF. The CDR3 DNA reads as TGTGCCAGCAGCAAGCCGGGGGGGGCGACGGCTGGAAACACCATATATTTT.

V and J are TRBV18 and TRBJ2-2, with 10 bases fitting TRBD2. The germline V gene has CDR1 KGHSH and CDR2 LQKENI. The trim removed 0 bases at V and 7 bases at J, leaving 11 bases unmatched. The CDR3 spans 18 residues. The CDR3 nucleotides are TGTGCCAGCTCACCACCTGGACTAGCGGCCCGGGGTGGCGGGGAGCTGTTTTTT. Amino acids: CASSPPGLAARGGGELFF.

A few counts support this clone. V is TRBV29-1 and J is TRBJ2-5; D might be TRBD2 (5 bases). Germline V gives CDR1 SQVTM, CDR2 ANQGSEA. V dropped 4 bases and J dropped 7 bases, with 16 bases sitting between them. The CDR3 consists of 13 residues. CDR3 protein: CSVGGEGWGTQYF. The CDR3 DNA reads as TGCAGCGTTGGAGGTGAGGGCTGGGGGACCCAGTACTTC.

The chain is built from TRBV5-1 and TRBJ1-3; D is undetermined. V dropped 0 bases and J dropped 4 bases, with 11 bases sitting between them. Germline values: CDR1 SGHRS, CDR2 YFSETQ. The CDR3 sequence is 15 residues long. The CDR3 loop reads CASSLAGGLGNTIYF. As DNA, the CDR3 is TGCGCCAGCAGCTTGGCCGGCGGACTGGGAAACACCATATATTTT.

The V gene is TRBV18, the J gene TRBJ1-6; the D gene is possibly TRBD1 (5 bases). V lost 3 bases, J lost 7 bases, and 7 bases lay in between. The CDR3 spans 13 residues. Germline V CDR1 and CDR2: KGHSH, LQKENI. CDR3 in amino acids: CASSPTGNSPLHF. The CDR3 coding sequence is TGTGCCAGCTCACCTACAGGCAATTCACCCCTCCACTTT.

This clone was observed a few times. The gene calls are TRBV28 and TRBJ1-2, with D perhaps TRBD1 (6 bases). This CDR3 has 11 amino acids. The V gene lost 7 bases and the J gene lost 14 bases, with 17 bases spanning the gap. CDR1 and CDR2 from the germline V gene are MDHEN and SYDVKM. The CDR3, as DNA: TGTGCCAGCAACACCGCCCAGGGGTCTACCTTC. The encoded protein is CASNTAQGSTF.

The rearrangement links TRBV5-1 to TRBJ2-7; a possible D gene is TRBD1 (6 bases). Trimming stripped 5 bases from V and 0 bases from J, with 15 bases between. CDR3 length: 15 amino acids. In germline, CDR1 is SGHRS, CDR2 YFSETQ. The CDR3 protein is CASRQTGQSSYEQYF. CDR3 sequence (DNA): TGCGCCAGCAGACAAACAGGGCAGAGCTCCTACGAGCAGTACTTC.

The chain employs TRBV11-2 and TRBJ1-4; 10 bases match TRBD1. The V gene's germline CDR1 is SGHAT and CDR2 FQNNGV. With V trimmed by 8 bases and J by 7 bases, 7 bases remained unmatched. The CDR3 consists of 14 residues. CDR3 in amino acids: CASASGTGVEKLFF. The CDR3 region has the DNA TGTGCCAGCGCCAGTGGGACAGGGGTTGAAAAACTGTTTTTT.

A single count supports this clone. The rearrangement uses TRBV7-9 and TRBJ2-5, with D perhaps TRBD2 (6 bases). Trimming cost V 1 base and J 5 bases, with 11 bases left between them. The germline V gene encodes CDR1 SEHNR and CDR2 FQNEAQ (reference sequence). This CDR3 is built from 14 residues. The CDR3 DNA sequence: TGTGCCAGCAGCTTAGGTGCAGGGAGGGAGACCCAGTACTTC. This gives the protein CASSLGAGRETQYF. Variable domain in full (rest from reference TRBV7-9 and TRBJ2-5): DTGVSQNPRHKITKRGQNVTFRCDPISEHNRLYWYRQTLGQGPEFLTYFQNEAQLEKSRLLSDRFSAERPKGSFSTLEIQRTEQGDSAMYLCASSLGAGRETQYFGPGTRLLVL.

The chain uses TRBV19 and TRBJ2-6, with 9 nucleotides matching TRBD2. The J segment lost 3 bases and the V segment lost 1 base, leaving 4 bases of the junction unmatched. This CDR3 region has 17 residues. CDR1 and CDR2 from the germline V gene are LNHDA and SQIVND (reference sequence). The CDR3 region is CASSIVREGLGANVLTF. The DNA for the CDR3 is TGTGCCAGTAGTATAGTGCGGGAGGGGCTTGGGGCCAACGTCCTGACTTTC.

The chain couples TRBV6-1 to TRBJ1-2; D is unclear. The CDR3 runs 13 residues. Germline V lookup: CDR1 MNHNS, CDR2 SASEGT. The V and J ends lost 2 bases and 1 base respectively, with 5 bases between them. The CDR3 loop reads CASSERGNYGYTF. The CDR3 region has the DNA TGTGCCAGCAGTGAACGGGGTAACTATGGCTACACCTTC.

The chain carries TRBV5-1 and TRBJ2-3; 9 positions match TRBD2. V trimming: 2 bases; J trimming: 4 bases; junction bases outside the gene matches: 8. This CDR3 contains 16 residues. Germline V CDR1 and CDR2: SGHRS, YFSETQ. The DNA of the CDR3 is TGCGCCAGCAGCTTTCTCGCGGGGGGGCCCCCAGATACGCAGTATTTT. Amino acids: CASSFLAGGPPDTQYF.

This clone was seen more than once but under ten times. The chain recombines TRBV10-2 with TRBJ2-1, with 10 bases fitting TRBD2. Trimming at V came to 7 bases and at J to 4 bases, leaving 4 bases not matched to a gene. The CDR3 sequence is 14 residues long. The germline CDR1 and CDR2 sequences are WSHSY and SAAADI. This CDR3 is CASTTSGDYNEQFF. As DNA, the CDR3 is TGCGCCAGCACCACTAGCGGGGATTACAATGAGCAGTTCTTC.

This clone was picked up a small number of times. V is TRBV5-1 and J is TRBJ2-7; weak D call: TRBD2 (5 bases). From germline, CDR1 is SGHRS and CDR2 YFSETQ. The CDR3 length is 13 residues. V was clipped by 5 bases and J by 2 bases, with 11 bases between them. The CDR3 spells CASRTDGAYEQYF. The CDR3, as DNA: TGCGCCAGCAGAACCGACGGGGCCTACGAGCAGTACTTC.

This chain uses TRBV6-1 with TRBJ1-6, with D perhaps matching TRBD1 (6 bases). The V and J ends lost 2 bases and 7 bases respectively, with 9 bases between them. This CDR3 contains 14 residues. Germline-derived CDR1 and CDR2 are MNHNS and SASEGT. CDR3 loop: CASSEQGRNSPLHF. DNA for the CDR3: TGTGCCAGCAGTGAACAGGGGAGAAATTCACCCCTCCACTTT.

The genes are TRBV10-1 and TRBJ1-4, with D unresolved. Germline CDR1 and CDR2: WNHNN and SYGVQD (reference sequence). The V end lost 4 bases, the J end lost 7 bases, and 13 bases lay between the germline ends. The length of the CDR3 is 14 residues. In DNA, the CDR3 is TGCGCCAGCAGTGGAGATCCGGCGGGTGAAAAACTGTTTTTT. It specifies CASSGDPAGEKLFF.

The chain carries TRBV7-8 and TRBJ2-1; TRBD1 aligns across 11 bases. Germline assignment: CDR1 SGHVS and CDR2 FQNEAQ. The V gene end was trimmed by 5 bases and the J gene end by 7 bases; junction bases not matched to a gene: 7. This CDR3 region has 15 residues. CDR3 in DNA: TGTGCCAGCAGCCTAGGACAGGGGGCGCGGAATGAGCAGTTCTTC. Encoded protein: CASSLGQGARNEQFF. Using reference TRBV7-8 and TRBJ2-1 for the parts outside the CDR3, the full variable domain is GAGVSQSPRYKVAKRGQDVALRCDPISGHVSLFWYQQALGQGPEFLTYFQNEAQLDKSGLPSDRFFAERPEGSVSTLKIQRTQQEDSAVYLCASSLGQGARNEQFFGPGTRLTVL.

The rearrangement uses TRBV7-9 and TRBJ1-4; 7 bases match TRBD1. Trimming cost V 4 bases and J 4 bases; bases outside gene matches: 9. There are 16 residues in the CDR3. Germline V gene data show CDR1 as SEHNR and CDR2 as FQNEAQ (reference sequence). The CDR3 DNA follows: TGTGCCAGCAGCTACCAGGGACAGCCTTTTAATGAAAAACTGTTTTTT. This translates into CASSYQGQPFNEKLFF.

V is TRBV4-1 and J is TRBJ2-7, with a weak D call TRBD2 (7 bases). V was clipped by 0 bases and J by 4 bases, with 16 bases between them. CDR1 and CDR2 from the germline V gene are MGHRA and YSYEKL. CDR3 length: 16 residues. Written as DNA, the CDR3 is TGCGCCAGCAGCCAAGATGCGTCAGGGAGGGGGTACGAGCAGTACTTC. This translates into CASSQDASGRGYEQYF.

The chain links TRBV5-1 to TRBJ1-2, with D tentatively TRBD1 (5 bases). CDR3 length: 13 residues. Germline CDR1 is SGHRS and CDR2 is YFSETQ. Trimming shortened V by 4 bases and J by 1 base, and 8 bases separated the two germline ends. The CDR3: CASSADSNYGYTF. The CDR3 DNA sequence: TGCGCCAGCAGCGCAGACAGTAACTATGGCTACACCTTC.

The chain has TRBV6-6 and TRBJ1-1; unclear D gene. From germline, CDR1 is MNHNY and CDR2 SVGAGI (reference sequence). Trimming cost V 8 bases and J 0 bases, with 10 bases left between them. The CDR3 is made up of 13 amino acids. The CDR3 is CASGPPMNTEAFF. The CDR3 region has the DNA TGTGCCAGCGGGCCACCAATGAACACTGAAGCTTTCTTT.

This sequence joins TRBV5-1 and TRBJ2-5; tentatively, D is TRBD2 (6 bases). The germline V and J ends were trimmed by 3 bases and 2 bases, with 17 bases remaining between them. The CDR3 is made up of 16 amino acids. The germline V gene encodes CDR1 SGHRS and CDR2 YFSETQ. Here the CDR3 DNA reads TGCGCCAGCAGCTCTGGGAGACCGGGGGAGCAAGAGACCCAGTACTTC. Translation gives CASSSGRPGEQETQYF.

The rearrangement joins TRBV2 to TRBJ1-3, with a tentative D call TRBD1 (5 bases). The CDR3 runs to 14 residues. CDR1 SNHLY and CDR2 FYNNEI come from the germline V gene. Trimming removed 6 bases at V and 0 bases at J, with 9 bases between. This CDR3 reads CASRFDSSGNTIYF. CDR3 DNA: TGTGCCAGCAGATTTGACAGCTCTGGAAACACCATATATTTT.

This rearrangement joins TRBV28 to TRBJ1-2, with a weak D call TRBD1 (5 bases). Trimming left V 2 bases short and J 7 bases short, with 17 bases between. The length of the CDR3 is 15 residues. CDR1 and CDR2 (germline): MDHEN, SYDVKM. The CDR3, as DNA: TGTGCCAGCAGTTTACAGGGCGGGAGGAGCCGTGGCTACACCTTC. Translating gives CASSLQGGRSRGYTF.

Comments on this clone: One junction end does not reproduce the germline sequence, and a read error may be involved. The chain recombines TRBV19 with TRBJ2-3; 9 bases are shared with TRBD2. CDR3 length: 15 residues. Germline loops: CDR1 LNHDA, CDR2 SQIVND (reference sequence). CDR3 region: CASNLLGTSIDTQYF. The CDR3 coding sequence is TGTGCCAGTAACCTGCTGGGGACTAGCATAGATACGCAGTATTTT. Supplemented by reference TRBV19 and TRBJ2-3, the full variable domain reads DGGITQSPKYLFRKEGQNVTLSCEQNLNHDAMYWYRQDPGQGLRLIYYSQIVNDFQKGDIAEGYSVSREKKESFPLTVTSAQKNPTAFYLCASNLLGTSIDTQYFGPGTRLTVL.